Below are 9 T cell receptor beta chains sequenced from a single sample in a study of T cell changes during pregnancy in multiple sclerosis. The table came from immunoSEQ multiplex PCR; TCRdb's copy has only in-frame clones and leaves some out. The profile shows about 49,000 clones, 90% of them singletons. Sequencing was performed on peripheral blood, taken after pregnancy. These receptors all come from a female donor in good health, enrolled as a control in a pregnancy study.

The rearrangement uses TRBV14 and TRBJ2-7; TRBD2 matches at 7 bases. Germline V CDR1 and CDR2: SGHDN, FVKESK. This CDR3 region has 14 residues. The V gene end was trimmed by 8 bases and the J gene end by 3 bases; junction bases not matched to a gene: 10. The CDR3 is CASRRGGGDYEQYF. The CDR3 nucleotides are TGTGCCAGCCGACGCGGGGGAGGAGACTACGAGCAGTACTTC.

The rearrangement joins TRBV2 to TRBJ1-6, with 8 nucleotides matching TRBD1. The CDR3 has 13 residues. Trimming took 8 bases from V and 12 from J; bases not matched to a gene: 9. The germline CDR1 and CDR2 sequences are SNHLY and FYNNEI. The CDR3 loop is CASRTGNTVPLHF. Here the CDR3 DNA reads TGTGCCAGCCGGACAGGGAATACAGTACCCCTCCACTTT.

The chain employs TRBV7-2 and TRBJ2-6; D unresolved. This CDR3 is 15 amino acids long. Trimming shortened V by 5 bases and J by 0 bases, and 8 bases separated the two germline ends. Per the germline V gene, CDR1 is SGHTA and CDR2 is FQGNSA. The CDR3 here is CASSIWSSGANVLTF. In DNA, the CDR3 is TGTGCCAGCAGCATCTGGAGCTCTGGGGCCAACGTCCTGACTTTC.

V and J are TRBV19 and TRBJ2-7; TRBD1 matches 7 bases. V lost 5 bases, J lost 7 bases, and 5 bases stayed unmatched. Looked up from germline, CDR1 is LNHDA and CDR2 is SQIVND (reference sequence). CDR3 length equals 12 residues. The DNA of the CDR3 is TGTGCCAGTAGTCGACAGGGTCGAGAGCAGTACTTC. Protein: CASSRQGREQYF.

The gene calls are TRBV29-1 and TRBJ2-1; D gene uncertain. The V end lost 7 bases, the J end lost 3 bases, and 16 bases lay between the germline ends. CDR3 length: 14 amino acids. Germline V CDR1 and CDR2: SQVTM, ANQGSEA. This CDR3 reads CSGRPTFDYNEQFF. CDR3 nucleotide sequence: TGCAGCGGGAGACCTACCTTTGACTACAATGAGCAGTTCTTC.

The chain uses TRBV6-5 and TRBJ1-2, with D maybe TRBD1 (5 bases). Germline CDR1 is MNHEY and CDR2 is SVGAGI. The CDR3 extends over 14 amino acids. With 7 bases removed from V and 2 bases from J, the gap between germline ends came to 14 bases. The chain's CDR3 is CASTQGARNYGYTF. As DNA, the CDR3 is TGTGCCAGCACCCAAGGGGCTAGGAACTATGGCTACACCTTC.

The CDR3 loop is CASSDIEGTGNYGYTF. The CDR3 coding sequence is TGTGCCAGCAGCGACATTGAGGGGACAGGGAACTATGGCTACACCTTC. J is TRBJ1-2 and V is TRBV7-9; TRBD1 aligns across 9 bases. This CDR3 region has 16 residues. With V trimmed by 5 bases and J by 2 bases, 9 bases remained unmatched. Germline V lookup: CDR1 SEHNR, CDR2 FQNEAQ (reference sequence).

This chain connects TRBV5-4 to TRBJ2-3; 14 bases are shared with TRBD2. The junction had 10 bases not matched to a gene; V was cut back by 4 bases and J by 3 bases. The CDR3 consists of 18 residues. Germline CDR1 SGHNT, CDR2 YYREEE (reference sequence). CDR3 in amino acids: CASSPRLAGGLGTDTQYF. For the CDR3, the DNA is TGTGCCAGCAGCCCACGACTAGCGGGGGGGCTCGGGACAGATACGCAGTATTTT.

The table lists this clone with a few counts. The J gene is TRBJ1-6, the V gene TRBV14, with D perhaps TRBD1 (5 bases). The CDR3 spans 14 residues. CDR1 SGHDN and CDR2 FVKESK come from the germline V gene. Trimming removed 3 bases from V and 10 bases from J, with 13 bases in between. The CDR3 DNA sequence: TGTGCCAGCAGCCAGACCGTCAGGGCCTCACCCCTCCACTTT. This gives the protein CASSQTVRASPLHF.